Following are 3 T cell receptor beta chains from one sample sequenced in a study of blood T cell repertoires in COVID-19. Clones were read by immunoSEQ multiplex PCR, and TCRdb kept only the in-frame ones, dropping some. The table lists roughly 400,000 clones, more than 70% of them singletons. The sample was peripheral blood. Source of these receptors: a woman aged 60 to 75 with COVID-19, enrolled during active disease.

The J gene is TRBJ2-1, the V gene TRBV12-3 or TRBV12-4, with D unclear. CDR3 length: 12 amino acids. Trimming cost V 2 bases and J 8 bases, with 7 bases left between them. The CDR3 region has the DNA TGTGCCAGCAGTTTACTGAGCGATGAGCAGTTCTTC. This sequence encodes CASSLLSDEQFF.

The chain uses TRBV5-1 and TRBJ1-5, with D maybe TRBD1 (6 bases). The CDR3 runs 13 residues. V gave up 1 base and J gave up 7 bases, with 9 bases separating them. CDR1 is SGHRS, CDR2 YFSETQ, per germline. CDR3 sequence: CASSLYTGQPQHF. CDR3 DNA sequence: TGCGCCAGCAGCTTGTATACAGGGCAGCCCCAGCATTTT. Filled out from reference TRBV5-1 and TRBJ1-5, the complete variable domain reads KAGVTQTPRYLIKTRGQQVTLSCSPISGHRSVSWYQQTPGQGLQFLFEYFSETQRNKGNFPGRFSGRQFSNSRSEMNVSTLELGDSALYLCASSLYTGQPQHFGDGTRLSIL.

The chain employs TRBV29-1 and TRBJ2-1; weak D call: TRBD1 (5 bases). Germline lookup yields CDR1 SQVTM and CDR2 ANQGSEA. The CDR3 covers 12 residues. Trimming left V 5 bases short and J 15 bases short, with 20 bases between. This CDR3 reads CSVRPNTGIWFF. CDR3 DNA: TGCAGCGTTCGTCCCAATACAGGAATATGGTTCTTC.